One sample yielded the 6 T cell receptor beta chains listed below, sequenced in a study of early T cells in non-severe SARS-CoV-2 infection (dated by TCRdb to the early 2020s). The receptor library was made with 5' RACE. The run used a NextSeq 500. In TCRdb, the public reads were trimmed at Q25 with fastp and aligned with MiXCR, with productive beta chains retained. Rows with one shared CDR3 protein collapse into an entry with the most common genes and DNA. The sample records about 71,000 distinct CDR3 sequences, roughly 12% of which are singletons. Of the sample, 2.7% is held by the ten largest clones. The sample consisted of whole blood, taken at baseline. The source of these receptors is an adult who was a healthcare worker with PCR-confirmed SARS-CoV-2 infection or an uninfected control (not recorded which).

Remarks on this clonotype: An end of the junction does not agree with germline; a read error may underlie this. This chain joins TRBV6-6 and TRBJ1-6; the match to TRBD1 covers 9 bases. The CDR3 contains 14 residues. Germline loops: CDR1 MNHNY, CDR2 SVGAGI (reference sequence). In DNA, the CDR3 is TGTGCCAGCAGGGGACAGGGCGATAATTCACCCCCCCACTTT. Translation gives CASRGQGDNSPPHF.

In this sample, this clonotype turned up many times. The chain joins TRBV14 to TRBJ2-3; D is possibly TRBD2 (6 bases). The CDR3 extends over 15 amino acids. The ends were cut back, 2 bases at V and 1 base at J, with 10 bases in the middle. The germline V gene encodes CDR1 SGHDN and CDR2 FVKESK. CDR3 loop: CASSQWRGGTDTQYF. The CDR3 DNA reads TGTGCCAGCAGCCAATGGCGGGGAGGCACAGATACGCAGTATTTT.

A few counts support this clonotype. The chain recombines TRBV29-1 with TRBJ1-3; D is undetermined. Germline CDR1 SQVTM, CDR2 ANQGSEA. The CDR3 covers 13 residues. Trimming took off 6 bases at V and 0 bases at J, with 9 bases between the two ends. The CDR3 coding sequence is TGCAGCGTGATCAGTAGCTCTGGAAACACCATATATTTT. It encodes CSVISSSGNTIYF.

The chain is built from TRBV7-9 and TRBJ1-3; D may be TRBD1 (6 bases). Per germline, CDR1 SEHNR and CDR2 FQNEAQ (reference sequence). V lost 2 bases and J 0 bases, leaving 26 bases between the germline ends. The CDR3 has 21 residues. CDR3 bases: TGTGCCAGCAGCTTATTGCCGGCACAGGGAAACCCAAAGAGCTCTGGAAACACCATATATTTT. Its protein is CASSLLPAQGNPKSSGNTIYF.

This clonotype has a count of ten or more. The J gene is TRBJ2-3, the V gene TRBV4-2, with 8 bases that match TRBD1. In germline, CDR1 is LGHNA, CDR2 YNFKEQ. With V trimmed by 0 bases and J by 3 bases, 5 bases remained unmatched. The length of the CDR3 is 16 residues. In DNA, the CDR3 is TGTGCCAGCAGCCAAGAGAGGACAGGGTTAACAGATACGCAGTATTTT. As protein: CASSQERTGLTDTQYF.

CDR3 loop: CASSSPSGEFLSPLHF. DNA of the CDR3: TGTGCCAGCAGTTCTCCCTCTGGGGAATTTCTCTCACCCCTCCACTTT. The chain has TRBV28 and TRBJ1-6; D remains unclear. Germline loops: CDR1 MDHEN, CDR2 SYDVKM. V lost 4 bases, J lost 10 bases, and 20 bases lay in between. This CDR3 is 16 amino acids long.